Included here is one T cell receptor beta chain sequence, with context. V gave up 4 bases and J gave up 4 bases; unmatched junction bases: 9. The CDR3 totals 16 residues. The germline CDR1 and CDR2 sequences are SNHLY and FYNNEI. This record belongs to a study of blood T cell repertoires in COVID-19. About the research overall: Samples representing acute and convalescent COVID-19 were sourced from the United States, Italy and Spain. Sample material is recorded as cDNA or gDNA derived from T cells, B-cell-depleted T cells, or PBMCs.

Source study methods: Scientists estimated how many nucleated cells there were by amplifying reference gene primers. Only in-frame clones appear in the TCRdb table, and some are missing; sequencing was by immunoSEQ multiplex PCR. V, J and clone size are taken as reported in that table, and D and trimming were inferred from the DNA itself. The sample records more than 85,000 clones, approximately 80% being singletons. The sample comprised peripheral blood. This receptor was taken from a human donor in a cohort sampled during active COVID-19. This rearrangement joins TRBV2 to TRBJ2-3, with 9 bases matching TRBD2. Written as DNA, the CDR3 is TGTGCCAGCAGTGGACGGGCTAGCGGGATCTCAGATACGCAGTATTTT. This encodes CASSGRASGISDTQYF.